This note documents a single T cell receptor beta chain sequence. The sample comes from a study of blood T cell repertoires in COVID-19. Study in general: Sites across the United States, Italy and Spain contributed samples from acute and convalescent COVID-19. PBMCs, B-cell-depleted T cells, or T cells provided the cDNA or gDNA that made up the material.

Original processing notes: Nucleated cell counts were estimated from reference gene primer amplification. Generated by immunoSEQ multiplex PCR, the TCRdb table keeps only in-frame clones and is missing some. V and J calls and clone size are as listed in that table; D and trimming were resolved from the DNA. This table has around 380,000 clones, about 80% appearing once. The specimen was peripheral blood. This receptor was identified in a human donor with acute or convalescent COVID-19. The donor label of this sample is uncertain.

This CDR3 reads CASSSLTGGSYEQYF. CDR3 coding DNA: TGTGCCAGCAGTTCCCTGACAGGGGGCTCCTACGAGCAGTACTTC. V gene TRBV6-5 combines with J gene TRBJ2-7; the match to TRBD1 covers 9 bases. The CDR3 sequence is 15 residues long. Germline-derived CDR1 and CDR2 are MNHEY and SVGAGI. J lost 0 bases, V lost 4 bases, and 4 bases had no gene match.